Below, 8 T cell receptor beta chains from the same sample are listed, as sequenced in a study of CD8+CD57+ T cells in acquired aplastic anemia. TCR beta VDJ and CDR3 profiling used genomic DNA as template. A single record per CDR3 protein comes from TCRdb applying MiXCR to the reads. This sample has some 190,000 distinct CDR3 sequences, with less than 65% found just once. Sequences were obtained from sorted CD4+, CD8+, or CD8+CD57+ T cells (not recorded which) from PBMCs. These receptors were collected from a human donor in good health, serving as a control.

In its sample, this clonotype was seen a few times. This chain connects TRBV9 to TRBJ2-7; 8 bases fit TRBD2. Germline values: CDR1 SGDLS, CDR2 YYNGEE. This CDR3 is built from 16 residues. The CDR3, as DNA: TGCGCCAGCAGCCCTCAACGGGGGGGACTCTCCTACGAGCAGTACGTC. Its translation is CASSPQRGGLSYEQYV.

This chain joins TRBV20-1 and TRBJ1-2; D is unclear. V was trimmed by 4 bases and J by 12 bases, leaving 12 bases between them. Germline lookup yields CDR1 DFQATT and CDR2 SNEGSKA (reference sequence). The CDR3 runs to 10 residues. The CDR3 protein is CSAKGSGNTF. The CDR3 DNA follows: TGCAGTGCTAAGGGCTCTGGAAACACCTTC.

In its sample, this clonotype was seen a few times. With a much larger clone just one base away, this may be a read error. J is TRBJ2-3 and V is TRBV11-2, with TRBD2 identical over 7 bases. Germline V gene data show CDR1 as SGHAT and CDR2 as FQNNGV. The CDR3 spans 16 residues. The CDR3 reads CASGLDLRGGVNTQYF. For the CDR3, the DNA is TGTGCCAGCGGCTTAGACTTACGGGGAGGGGTCAATACGCAGTATTTT. The complete variable domain, with remaining parts taken from reference TRBV11-2 and TRBJ2-3, reads EAGVAQSPRYKIIEKRQSVAFWCNPISGHATLYWYQQILGQGPKLLIQFQNNGVVDDSQLPKDRFSAERLKGVDSTLKIQPAKLEDSAVYLCASGLDLRGGVNTQYFGPGTRLTVL.

This clonotype showed up many times. The V call is TRBV7-2, the J call TRBJ1-2, with TRBD1 identical over 9 bases. The CDR3 extends over 14 amino acids. After removal of 7 bases from V and 4 bases from J, the junction contained 7 bases not matched to a gene. Germline loops: CDR1 SGHTA, CDR2 FQGNSA. CDR3 loop: CASTPGQGTYGYTF. In DNA form, the CDR3 reads TGTGCCAGCACCCCCGGACAGGGGACCTATGGCTACACCTTC.

CDR3 residues: CASIRGLAGYEQYF. In DNA, the CDR3 is TGTGCCAGCATAAGGGGACTAGCGGGGTACGAGCAGTACTTC. The chain is built from TRBV7-9 and TRBJ2-7; 13 nucleotides align to TRBD2. CDR1 and CDR2 from the germline V gene are SEHNR and FQNEAQ (reference sequence). This CDR3 is built from 14 residues. J was trimmed by 4 bases and V by 7 bases; bases with no gene match: 4.

In this sample, this clonotype turned up many times. The genes are TRBV6-5 and TRBJ2-2; D possibly corresponds to TRBD1 (5 bases). CDR1 is MNHEY, CDR2 SVGAGI, per germline. This CDR3 contains 16 residues. The V end was cut by 6 bases, the J end by 4 bases, with 18 bases between. The CDR3 loop is CASRRGRVSVTGELFF. DNA for the CDR3: TGTGCCAGCAGAAGGGGCAGAGTGTCGGTCACCGGGGAGCTGTTTTTT.

The rearrangement uses TRBV20-1 and TRBJ1-2; D unresolved. The V end lost 4 bases, the J end lost 3 bases, and 12 bases lay between the germline ends. CDR3 length equals 13 residues. CDR1 is DFQATT, CDR2 SNEGSKA, per germline (reference sequence). CDR3 protein: CSATNGDYYGYTF. As DNA, the CDR3 is TGCAGTGCTACCAACGGGGATTACTATGGCTACACCTTC.

The J gene is TRBJ2-1, the V gene TRBV2, with D uncertain. V was shortened by 8 bases and J by 8 bases, with 16 bases between the two germline ends. The CDR3 runs 13 residues. Germline CDR1 SNHLY, CDR2 FYNNEI. This chain's CDR3 is CASRVEADDEQFF. DNA of the CDR3: TGTGCCAGCCGTGTAGAGGCGGATGATGAGCAGTTCTTC.